The clone carrying this T cell receptor (beta chain) occurred a few times. What it binds is unknown. Other DNA variants within this sample encode the same CDR3. The whole isolated RNA underwent reverse transcription, so sequencing captured expressed TCRB transcripts. Some clones are missing from TCRdb's copy, which holds only in-frame ones; the method was immunoSEQ multiplex PCR. The repertoire holds 900,000 or so clones, with roughly a sixth as singletons. The sample originates from a study of beta chain features in type 1 diabetes. Study-level information: The number of sorted cells examined across all samples was some 100 million.

Study results and caveats: HLA effects on TCRB rearrangement stayed unresolved here.

One heparinised draw of blood, averaging roughly 120 mL, came from each donor. Sequenced sample: naive CD4+ T cells from blood. The source of this sequence is a woman younger than 30 in good health.

Here the CDR3 reads CSARYYNEQFF. CDR3 coding DNA: TGCAGTGCTAGATACTACAATGAGCAGTTCTTC. The chain employs TRBV20-1 and TRBJ2-1; D call uncertain. Per germline, CDR1 DFQATT and CDR2 SNEGSKA (reference sequence). V was shortened by 2 bases and J by 3 bases, with 2 bases between the two germline ends. The CDR3 extends over 11 amino acids.